The 3 T cell receptor beta chains below come from one sample, sequenced in a study of blood T cell repertoires in COVID-19. The method was immunoSEQ multiplex PCR; TCRdb's version includes in-frame clones alone and lacks a portion of them. The sample holds approximately 170,000 clones, 85% to 90% seen once. The source material was peripheral blood. The origin of the receptors is a woman aged 70-85 years with acute or convalescent COVID-19.

The CDR3 sequence is CASSEEGGGTGNTIYF. CDR3 in DNA: TGTGCCAGCAGTGAGGAGGGAGGAGGGACTGGAAACACCATATATTTT. This chain joins TRBV6-1 and TRBJ1-3; the D is unclear. CDR1 MNHNS and CDR2 SASEGT come from the germline V gene. V dropped 3 bases and J dropped 2 bases, with 14 bases sitting between them. The length of the CDR3 is 16 residues.

The chain is built from TRBV24-1 and TRBJ2-1, with 10 bases lining up with TRBD2. Trimming removed 2 bases from V and 3 bases from J; junction bases left unmatched: 3. The CDR3 consists of 16 residues. CDR1 KGHDR and CDR2 SFDVKD come from the germline V gene. DNA of the CDR3: TGTGCCACCAGTGATTCCAGCGGGAGGGTCTACAATGAGCAGTTCTTC. Amino acid sequence: CATSDSSGRVYNEQFF.

The gene calls are TRBV2 and TRBJ2-2; 7 bases match TRBD1. J gave up 6 bases and V 6 bases, and 13 bases lay outside the gene matches. This CDR3 has 16 amino acids. In germline, CDR1 is SNHLY, CDR2 FYNNEI. CDR3 residues: CASRDRYSPAAGELFF. DNA for the CDR3: TGTGCCAGCAGGGACAGGTACTCACCCGCCGCCGGGGAGCTGTTTTTT.